The clone carrying this TCR beta chain was seen only once. The data originate from a study of blood T cell repertoires in COVID-19. At the level of the study: The study drew acute and convalescent COVID-19 samples from the United States, Italy and Spain. T cells, B-cell-depleted T cells, or PBMCs supplied cDNA or gDNA.

CDR1 is SNHLY and CDR2 is FYNNEI in the germline V gene. V trimming: 5 bases; J trimming: 3 bases; junction bases outside the gene matches: 6. The CDR3 has 15 residues. Authors' processing steps: Scientists estimated how many nucleated cells there were by amplifying reference gene primers. This table comes from immunoSEQ multiplex PCR, and its TCRdb copy is limited to in-frame clones, with some not included. The V and J calls and clone size were taken over from that table, and D and trimming were inferred from the DNA. This table holds fewer than 350,000 clones, 81% found once. The chain joins TRBV2 to TRBJ1-3; 8 bases are shared with TRBD1. Sequencing was done on a sample of peripheral blood. The source is a woman aged 55-70 years with active or convalescent COVID-19. The CDR3 here is CASSSQGASGNTIYF. In nucleotides, the CDR3 is TGTGCCAGCAGTTCCCAGGGGGCTAGTGGAAACACCATATATTTT. Full variable domain (rest looked up from reference TRBV2 and TRBJ1-3): EPEVTQTPSHQVTQMGQEVILRCVPISNHLYFYWYRQILGQKVEFLVSFYNNEISEKSEIFDDQFSVERPDGSNFTLKIRSTKLEDSAMYFCASSSQGASGNTIYFGEGSWLTVV.